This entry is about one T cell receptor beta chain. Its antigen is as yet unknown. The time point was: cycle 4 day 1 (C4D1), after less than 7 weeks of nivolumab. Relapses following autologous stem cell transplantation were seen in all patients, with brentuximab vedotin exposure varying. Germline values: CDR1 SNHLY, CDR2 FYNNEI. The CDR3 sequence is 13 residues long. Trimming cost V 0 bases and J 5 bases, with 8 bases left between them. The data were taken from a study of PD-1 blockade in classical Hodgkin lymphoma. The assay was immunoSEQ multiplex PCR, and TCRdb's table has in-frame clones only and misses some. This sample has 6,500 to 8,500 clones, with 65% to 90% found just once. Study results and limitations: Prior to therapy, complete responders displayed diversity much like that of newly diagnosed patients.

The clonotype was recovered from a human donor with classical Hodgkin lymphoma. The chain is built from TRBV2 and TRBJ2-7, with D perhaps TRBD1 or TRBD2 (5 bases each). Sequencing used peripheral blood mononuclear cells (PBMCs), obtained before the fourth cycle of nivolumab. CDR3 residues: CASSEAGVDEQYV. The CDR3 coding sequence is TGTGCCAGCAGTGAAGCGGGGGTGGACGAGCAGTACGTC.